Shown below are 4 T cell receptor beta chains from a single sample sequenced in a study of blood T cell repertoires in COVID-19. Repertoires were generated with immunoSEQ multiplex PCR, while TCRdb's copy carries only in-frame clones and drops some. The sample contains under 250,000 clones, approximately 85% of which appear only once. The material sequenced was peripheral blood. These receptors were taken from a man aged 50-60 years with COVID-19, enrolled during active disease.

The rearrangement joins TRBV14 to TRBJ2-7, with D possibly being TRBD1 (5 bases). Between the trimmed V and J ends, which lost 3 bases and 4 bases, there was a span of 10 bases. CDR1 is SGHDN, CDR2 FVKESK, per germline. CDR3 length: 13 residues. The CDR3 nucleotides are TGTGCCAGCAGCCACCGACAGACATACGAGCAGTACTTC. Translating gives CASSHRQTYEQYF.

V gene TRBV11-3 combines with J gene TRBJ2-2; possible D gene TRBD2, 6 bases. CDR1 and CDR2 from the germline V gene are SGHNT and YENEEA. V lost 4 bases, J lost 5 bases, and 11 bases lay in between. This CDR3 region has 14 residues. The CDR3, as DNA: TGTGCCAGCAGCTGGGGCGGGAAGACCGGGGAGCTGTTTTTT. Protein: CASSWGGKTGELFF.

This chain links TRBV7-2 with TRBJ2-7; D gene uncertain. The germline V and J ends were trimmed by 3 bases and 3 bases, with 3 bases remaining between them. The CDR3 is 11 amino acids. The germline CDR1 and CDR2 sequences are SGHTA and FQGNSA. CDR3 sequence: CASSLSYEQYF. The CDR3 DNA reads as TGTGCCAGCAGCTTGAGCTACGAGCAGTACTTC.

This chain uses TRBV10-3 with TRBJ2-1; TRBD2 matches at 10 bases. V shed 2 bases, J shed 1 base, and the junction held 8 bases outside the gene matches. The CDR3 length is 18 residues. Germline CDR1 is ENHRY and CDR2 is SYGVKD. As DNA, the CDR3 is TGTGCCATCAGTGAGCCGACACTAGCGGGGTCTTCCTACAATGAGCAGTTCTTC. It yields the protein CAISEPTLAGSSYNEQFF.